These 27 T cell receptor beta chains came from one sample sequenced in a study of T-cell reconstitution after alpha-beta-depleted transplantation in children. TCRbeta library construction was performed incorporating unique molecular identifiers. TCRdb reanalysed the PCR reads using MiXCR and keeps one entry per CDR3 protein. The data contain about 70,000 distinct CDR3 sequences, approximately 11% of them singletons. The sequencing here drew on PBMCs, taken before TCRalphabeta/CD19-depleted stem cell transplant. The source of these receptors is a boy under 18 with acute myeloid leukemia, due to receive a stem cell transplant.

This clonotype has a count of ten or more. The gene calls are TRBV24-1 and TRBJ1-5; D ambiguous. The CDR3 is 12 amino acids. CDR1 and CDR2 (germline): KGHDR, SFDVKD. With 3 bases removed from V and 6 bases from J, the gap between germline ends came to 5 bases. In DNA, the CDR3 is TGTGCCACCAGTGATATGGGTCAGCCCCAGCATTTT. Translating gives CATSDMGQPQHF.

This clonotype was seen repeatedly, ten times or more. The chain employs TRBV7-9 and TRBJ2-7; 10 positions match TRBD2. The CDR3 has 14 amino acids. Germline V gene data show CDR1 as SEHNR and CDR2 as FQNEAQ (reference sequence). Germline trimming cut 5 bases from V and 7 bases from J; bases unmatched to any gene: 8. CDR3 region: CASSRNGLAEEQYF. The CDR3 DNA follows: TGTGCCAGCAGCCGCAACGGACTAGCGGAAGAGCAGTACTTC.

This clonotype was picked up many times. In DNA, the CDR3 is TGTGCCAGCAGTGATCTAGCGGGAGGAAATGAGGCAGATACGCAGTATTTT. Amino acid sequence: CASSDLAGGNEADTQYF. The chain carries TRBV2 and TRBJ2-3; 11 nucleotides match TRBD2. The germline gives CDR1 SNHLY, CDR2 FYNNEI. Trimming took 3 bases from V and 4 from J; bases not matched to a gene: 9. The CDR3 spans 17 residues. Complete variable domain (other parts from reference TRBV2 and TRBJ2-3): EPEVTQTPSHQVTQMGQEVILRCVPISNHLYFYWYRQILGQKVEFLVSFYNNEISEKSEIFDDQFSVERPDGSNFTLKIRSTKLEDSAMYFCASSDLAGGNEADTQYFGPGTRLTVL.

This clonotype has a count of ten or more. The rearrangement links TRBV20-1 to TRBJ2-1; D is uncertain. The V gene's germline CDR1 is DFQATT and CDR2 SNEGSKA (reference sequence). V lost 4 bases to trimming and J lost 5 bases, with 9 bases between them. The CDR3 consists of 12 residues. The CDR3 region has the DNA TGCAGTGCTATAGTTATCGACAATGAGCAGTTCTTC. Amino acids: CSAIVIDNEQFF.

This clonotype was seen repeatedly, ten times or more. This chain joins TRBV28 and TRBJ2-3; perhaps TRBD2 as D (5 bases). The V and J ends lost 6 bases and 2 bases respectively, with 12 bases between them. The CDR3 consists of 14 residues. Germline CDR1 is MDHEN and CDR2 is SYDVKM. CDR3 region: CASSADSPTDTQYF. The CDR3 coding sequence is TGTGCCAGCAGCGCGGACTCCCCCACAGATACGCAGTATTTT.

This clonotype was seen repeatedly, ten times or more. V gene TRBV11-2 combines with J gene TRBJ2-2; 10 bases match TRBD2. This CDR3 comprises 15 residues. CDR1 SGHAT and CDR2 FQNNGV come from the germline V gene. Trimming removed 6 bases from V and 4 bases from J; junction bases left unmatched: 5. CDR3 nucleotide sequence: TGTGCCAGCAGTCAAAAGCGGGGGGGCACCGGGGAGCTGTTTTTT. Encoded protein: CASSQKRGGTGELFF.

This clonotype was counted ten times or more. V and J are TRBV12-3 or TRBV12-4 and TRBJ2-7; D remains ambiguous. This CDR3 region has 12 residues. The V gene lost 6 bases and the J gene lost 6 bases, with 12 bases spanning the gap. This chain's CDR3 is CASSSPPLEQYF. The CDR3 nucleotides are TGTGCCAGCAGCTCGCCGCCCCTCGAGCAGTACTTC.

The rearrangement joins TRBV29-1 to TRBJ1-1, with D maybe TRBD1 (6 bases). The germline V and J ends were trimmed by 4 bases and 11 bases, with 17 bases remaining between them. The CDR3 runs to 12 residues. The germline gives CDR1 SQVTM, CDR2 ANQGSEA. CDR3 coding DNA: TGCAGCGTTGGAAGGGTTCAGGGGATCGCTTTCTTT. Its translation is CSVGRVQGIAFF.

This clonotype was observed at least ten times. The CDR3 is CSARGTPNTEAFF. The CDR3 DNA follows: TGCAGTGCTAGGGGGACACCGAACACTGAAGCTTTCTTT. This rearrangement joins TRBV20-1 to TRBJ1-1; TRBD1 might be the D (6 bases). CDR3 size: 13 residues. Germline lookup yields CDR1 DFQATT and CDR2 SNEGSKA (reference sequence). V was shortened by 3 bases and J by 1 base, with 9 bases between the two germline ends.

In its sample, this clonotype was seen many times. The chain carries TRBV6-5 and TRBJ2-5; 11 positions match TRBD1. CDR1 is MNHEY and CDR2 is SVGAGI in the germline V gene. The CDR3 has 14 residues. With V trimmed by 6 bases and J by 7 bases, 7 bases remained unmatched. CDR3 sequence: CASSLGQGGGTQYF. CDR3 nucleotides: TGTGCCAGCAGCTTGGGACAGGGGGGAGGGACCCAGTACTTC.

This clonotype was picked up many times. The chain joins TRBV20-1 to TRBJ2-7, with D perhaps matching TRBD2 (5 bases). Looked up from germline, CDR1 is DFQATT and CDR2 is SNEGSKA (reference sequence). This CDR3 contains 12 residues. The V gene lost 6 bases and the J gene lost 2 bases, with 11 bases spanning the gap. The CDR3 loop is CSARSGPYEQYF. CDR3 sequence (DNA): TGCAGTGCCCGGAGCGGTCCCTACGAGCAGTACTTC.

This clonotype was found many times. The V gene is TRBV12-3 or TRBV12-4, the J gene TRBJ1-1; D is perhaps TRBD1 (6 bases). Trimming cost V 5 bases and J 4 bases, with 8 bases left between them. The CDR3 is made up of 12 amino acids. CDR3: CASSVGATEAFF. The CDR3 coding sequence is TGTGCCAGCAGTGTGGGGGCCACTGAAGCTTTCTTT.

This clonotype was detected ten times or more. This chain joins TRBV12-3 or TRBV12-4 and TRBJ1-5; D is possibly TRBD1 (5 bases). This CDR3 contains 13 residues. The V and J ends lost 6 bases and 7 bases respectively, with 13 bases between them. CDR3 sequence reads: CASRGTEGQPQHF. The CDR3 nucleotides read TGTGCCAGCAGGGGGACTGAGGGACAGCCCCAGCATTTT.

This clonotype was seen many times. The chain employs TRBV7-2 and TRBJ2-1; D may be TRBD2 (7 bases). The V and J ends lost 5 bases and 8 bases respectively, with 19 bases between them. From germline, CDR1 is SGHTA and CDR2 FQGNSA. The CDR3 has 15 amino acids. The CDR3 loop is CASSLLSGGQDEQFF. The CDR3 nucleotides read TGTGCCAGCAGCCTCTTATCGGGGGGACAAGATGAGCAGTTCTTC.

The rearrangement links TRBV7-8 to TRBJ1-5; D is perhaps TRBD1 (6 bases). CDR1 is SGHVS, CDR2 FQNEAQ, per germline. CDR3 length: 17 amino acids. Between the trimmed V and J ends, which lost 0 bases and 2 bases, there was a span of 14 bases. CDR3 sequence (DNA): TGTGCCAGCAGCTTAGCGGCAGGGGCGTATCGCAATCAGCCCCAGCATTTT. Residues: CASSLAAGAYRNQPQHF.

This clonotype was observed a few times. The J gene is TRBJ1-2, the V gene TRBV20-1, with 8 bases that match TRBD1. V lost 5 bases, J lost 2 bases, and 7 bases stayed unmatched. CDR1 is DFQATT, CDR2 SNEGSKA, per germline (reference sequence). This CDR3 region has 14 residues. The CDR3 sequence is CSAPPGQGNYGYTF. CDR3 bases: TGCAGTGCTCCTCCTGGACAGGGAAACTATGGCTACACCTTC.

This clonotype occurred many times. The CDR3 protein is CSASGASTDTQYF. CDR3 coding DNA: TGCAGTGCTAGCGGGGCTAGCACAGATACGCAGTATTTT. V is TRBV20-1 and J is TRBJ2-3; D possibly uses TRBD1 or TRBD2 (5 bases each). Germline V gene lookup returns CDR1 DFQATT and CDR2 SNEGSKA (reference sequence). V was clipped by 3 bases and J by 0 bases, with 7 bases between them. The CDR3 runs 13 residues.

There are many counts of this clonotype. V gene TRBV4-1 combines with J gene TRBJ2-1, with TRBD1 identical over 12 bases. Per germline, CDR1 MGHRA and CDR2 YSYEKL. The J segment lost 11 bases and the V segment lost 3 bases, leaving 8 bases of the junction unmatched. The CDR3 length is 15 residues. CDR3 in amino acids: CASSQGSGQGAQQFF. The CDR3 nucleotides read TGCGCCAGCAGCCAGGGCTCGGGACAGGGGGCGCAGCAGTTCTTC.

This clonotype was counted ten times or more. DNA for the CDR3: TGCAGTGCCCCGAGACCGACAGTGGATGGACCCCAGCATTTT. Protein: CSAPRPTVDGPQHF. The chain uses TRBV20-1 and TRBJ1-5; tentatively, D is TRBD1 (5 bases). Germline assignment: CDR1 DFQATT and CDR2 SNEGSKA (reference sequence). Trimming cost V 6 bases and J 10 bases, with 22 bases left between them. The CDR3 sequence is 14 residues long.

The chain joins TRBV9 to TRBJ2-1; 9 nucleotides line up with TRBD2. Germline-derived CDR1 and CDR2 are SGDLS and YYNGEE. V lost 0 bases, J lost 5 bases, and 9 bases stayed unmatched. This CDR3 spans 17 amino acids. The CDR3 nucleotides read TGTGCCAGCAGCGTAGAGGGCAGACTAGCGGTCAACAATGAGCAGTTCTTC. Translated, it gives CASSVEGRLAVNNEQFF.

This clonotype was counted at least ten times. J is TRBJ1-2 and V is TRBV20-1; tentative D call: TRBD1 (5 bases). V was shortened by 5 bases and J by 6 bases, with 10 bases between the two germline ends. CDR3 size: 11 residues. Looked up from germline, CDR1 is DFQATT and CDR2 is SNEGSKA (reference sequence). This CDR3 reads CSAPGTDGYTF. The CDR3 DNA follows: TGCAGTGCTCCCGGGACTGATGGCTACACCTTC.

This clonotype came up many times. The chain combines TRBV20-1 with TRBJ1-2; 9 bases map to TRBD1. Germline-derived CDR1 and CDR2 are DFQATT and SNEGSKA (reference sequence). The V segment lost 6 bases and the J segment 5 bases; nucleotides outside the gene matches: 7. The CDR3 consists of 13 residues. The CDR3 region is CSAPTGGGYGYTF. The CDR3 coding sequence is TGCAGTGCACCTACAGGGGGCGGTTATGGCTACACCTTC.

This clonotype turned up a few times. The chain employs TRBV7-1 and TRBJ2-2; 10 bases match TRBD2. TRBV7-1 has ORF status, its function being uncertain. The ends lost 3 bases at V and 4 bases at J; junction bases unmatched: 2. The length of the CDR3 is 15 residues. The DNA of the CDR3 is TGTGCCAGCAGCTCGAGACTAGCGGGCACCGGGGAGCTGTTTTTT. Encoded protein: CASSSRLAGTGELFF.

This clonotype was seen only a few times. Written as DNA, the CDR3 is TGTGCCAGCAGCCCCACGTCGAATTGGGGTTACAATGAGCAGTTCTTC. Translation: CASSPTSNWGYNEQFF. V and J are TRBV11-2 and TRBJ2-1; unclear D gene. The CDR3 consists of 16 residues. V was cut by 5 bases and J by 4 bases, with 18 bases left in between. Per the germline V gene, CDR1 is SGHAT and CDR2 is FQNNGV.

The table lists this clonotype with many counts. This chain connects TRBV16 to TRBJ1-2, with 7 bases fitting TRBD1. Germline V lookup: CDR1 KGHSY, CDR2 FQNENV. The CDR3 extends over 15 amino acids. After removal of 3 bases from V and 3 bases from J, the junction contained 7 bases not matched to a gene. CDR3 in amino acids: CASSHGTTGDYGYTF. CDR3 bases: TGTGCCAGCAGCCACGGAACCACAGGGGACTATGGCTACACCTTC.

The genes are TRBV11-2 and TRBJ1-2; TRBD1 is a possible D gene (6 bases). The germline V gene encodes CDR1 SGHAT and CDR2 FQNNGV. Trimming shortened V by 5 bases and J by 7 bases, and 17 bases separated the two germline ends. The length of the CDR3 is 14 residues. CDR3 DNA: TGTGCCAGCAGCCCAGGGGTCAGGGTCGCTGGCTACACCTTC. The encoded protein is CASSPGVRVAGYTF.

This clonotype was recorded a few times. This chain joins TRBV7-2 and TRBJ2-3; 9 nucleotides align to TRBD2. The CDR3 extends over 17 amino acids. Looked up from germline, CDR1 is SGHTA and CDR2 is FQGNSA. V gave up 3 bases and J gave up 0 bases; unmatched junction bases: 7. The CDR3 DNA is TGTGCCAGCAGCTTTCTAGCGGGGACCTATAGCACAGATACGCAGTATTTT. Amino acids: CASSFLAGTYSTDTQYF.